This note documents a single T cell receptor beta chain sequence. The CDR3 consists of 15 residues. Germline V gives CDR1 LNHDA, CDR2 SQIVND (reference sequence). Trimming took 7 bases from V and 0 from J, leaving 13 bases between them. The record originates from a study of blood T cell repertoires in COVID-19. Study details: The cDNA or gDNA used as material had been derived from T cells, B-cell-depleted T cells, or PBMCs.

Source study methods: Cell counts per sample came from amplifying reference gene primers. The repertoire was sequenced with immunoSEQ multiplex PCR; TCRdb's copy has only in-frame clones and lacks some. D and trimming were read from the DNA, whereas the V and J calls and clone size are those reported in that table. The sample holds 120,000 or so clones, 69% seen once. What was sequenced was peripheral blood. This TCR came from a woman aged 70-85 years with acute or convalescent COVID-19. The rearrangement uses TRBV19 and TRBJ1-5; perhaps TRBD1 as D (6 bases). Here the CDR3 DNA reads TGTGCCAGTAATCGCAACAGGGATAGCAATCAGCCCCAGCATTTT. Translation gives CASNRNRDSNQPQHF.